This T cell receptor beta chain was documented in a study of vaccination effects on CD4 cells after COVID-19 (dated by TCRdb to between 2022 and 2023). As for the study more broadly: Three convalescent patients were sampled early (day +14) and late (day +241, +227, +161 respectively) after vaccination. Across the study, the median time from the second dose to post-vaccine sampling was 72 days (range 14 to 241). Cultures from other donors in the study were sequenced with the Oncomine TCR Beta short-read assay on an Illumina iSeq 100. The full study included some 10 COVID-19 convalescent patients and a handful of SARS-CoV-2-naive healthy vaccine recipients. SARS-CoV-2 spike-specific CD4+ TCR repertoires were compared before and after mRNA vaccination in COVID-19 convalescent patients and in infection-naive vaccine recipients. Here is what the overall study found, with its caveats: In convalescent patients, the post-vaccine spike-reactive repertoire was composed mainly of new vaccine-induced clones that were largely distinct from infection-induced clones. At late post-vaccination timepoints, both infection-induced and vaccine-induced clones showed marked clonal contraction, consistent with waning T cell responses. The study was limited by a small number of convalescent patients, and early post-infection timepoints were lacking.

A word on this clone: Its antigen is unknown. Qualities for individual bases were not recorded, and no much larger clone is one base off.

Measured from the cysteine to the phenylalanine, the CDR3 is 14 residues long. Here the CDR3 DNA is all that survives: 42 bases in frame from base 1. CDR1 and CDR2 (GTSNPN, SVGIG) derive from the germline V gene (reference sequence). Trimming removed 1 base from V and 0 bases from J, leaving 7 bases between the germline ends. Library construction relied on the immunoSEQ multiplex PCR assay. DNA from the CD4+ T cells that had been cultured and isolated underwent TCR beta CDR3 sequencing. In the authors' own workflow: Non-productive TCR sequences were discarded, and reads were trimmed to the CDR3 region, with only CDR3s of 7 or more amino acids retained. The MANAFEST web app was used to pick out antigen-specific clonotypes by comparing their expansion in peptide wells with that in reference cultures. Positive clones required FDR<0.05 expansion versus reference and all other wells, odds ratio above 5, and frequency above 0.1% in two replicate wells. A clonotype was defined as cross-reactive if the clonotype was significantly expanded both in SARS-CoV-2 spike wells and in at least one common cold coronavirus spike condition. CDR3 similarity was assessed by Levenshtein distance using the stringdist R package, and unrooted trees were constructed with ape in R 3.6.1. In its TCRdb copy, this immuneACCESS table keeps in-frame sequences only and misses some clones. Where compared with another copy, unresolved V genes explain less than half of these, and the others have no known cause. The D gene and trimming were derived from the DNA, and the V and J assignments and clone size from that table. For this sample the table gives 13,000 or so clones, of which roughly 73% were detected only once. The top ten hold around a third of the sample.

To identify antigen-specific CD4+ T cell clonotypes by their expansion, the ViraFEST assay first stimulated PBMC with viral peptide pools and then applied TCR sequencing. After around 11 days of culture, CD4+ T cells were isolated with the EasySep CD4+ T cell isolation kit. Convalescent patients had PCR-confirmed SARS-CoV-2 infection between March and December 2020, before Alpha, Beta and Delta variants emerged in the United States. Each participant received two doses of an mRNA SARS-CoV-2 vaccine, either BNT162b2 or mRNA-1273. Fewer than 2.5 million PBMC per well were cultured in IMDM with approximately 5% human AB serum, roughly 10 IU/ml IL-2 and gentamicin, plus 10 ug/ml peptides. Half of the culture medium was replaced with fresh IL-2-containing medium on days 3 and 7. Unless noted otherwise, every peptide stimulation condition was cultured in triplicate wells. Using Ficoll-Paque Plus gradient centrifugation, PBMC were separated from whole blood and then either used fresh or cryopreserved at -140C. The overlapping peptide pools covered the spike proteins of SARS-CoV-2 as well as those of the common cold coronaviruses HCoV-NL63, HCoV-OC43 and HCoV-229E. The QIAamp micro DNA kit was used to extract genomic DNA from the cultured CD4+ T cells.

This clonotype originated in a human donor who had a prior SARS-CoV-2 infection. The V and J segments used are TRBV30 and TRBJ1-5, with the D gene too uncertain to name. Material: CD4+ T cells from PBMCs cultured with HCoV-NL63 spike peptides, obtained after COVID-19 vaccination. This sample's cell subset or site label indicates: HCoV-NL63 spike overlapping peptide pool stimulation. This receptor has the CDR3 CAWSGQYSNQPQHF. The DNA sequence is TGTGCCTGGAGTGGACAATATAGCAATCAGCCCCAGCATTTT.